These T cell receptor beta chains were read from a single sample in a study of vaccination and CD4 T cells after COVID-19. TCRdb ran MiXCR on the PCR reads and lists one entry per CDR3 protein. The sample carries 15,000 to 20,000 distinct CDR3 sequences, roughly two thirds recorded once. Their recognized antigens are unknown. Sequenced input: CD4+ T cells from blood, cultured in vitro. Receptors were obtained from a human donor who had recovered from COVID-19. The CDR3 runs from the conserved cysteine through the conserved F or W. Fields, in order: V gene, CDR3 length, D gene, J gene, CDR3 protein. The D gene is left open where the match is weak.

TRBV6-1	15	TRBD2	TRBJ2-3	CASSLAGGPTDTQYF
TRBV6-4	13	-	TRBJ2-3	CASSEGRTDTQYF
TRBV28	18	TRBD2	TRBJ2-6	CASRPGGRRVSGANVLTF
TRBV6-1	15	TRBD2	TRBJ2-1	CASSFRSGGNNEQFF
TRBV27	13	-	TRBJ2-2	CASSFDLTGELFF
TRBV6-1	15	-	TRBJ2-6	CASSLRGSGANVLTF
TRBV27	18	-	TRBJ2-1	CASRHGQGGLYSYNEQFF
TRBV27	15	TRBD1	TRBJ1-2	CASSPGGITLYGYTF
TRBV5-8	15	-	TRBJ1-5	CASSLGGSANQPQHF
TRBV5-4	15	TRBD2	TRBJ2-1	CASSFLPGGRNEQFF
TRBV6-5	14	-	TRBJ1-4	CASSYGGSSEKLFF
TRBV28	13	-	TRBJ1-2	CASQFAGFYGYTF
TRBV20-1	14	TRBD1	TRBJ2-7	CSARATDRGDEQYF
TRBV7-3	14	-	TRBJ2-7	CASSLNGASYEQYF
TRBV3-1	16	TRBD2	TRBJ2-1	CASSTSASGWYNEQFF
TRBV6-1	13	TRBD1	TRBJ2-7	CANSGTGGDEQYF
TRBV5-4	16	TRBD2	TRBJ2-1	CASSLRREGPYNEQFF
TRBV19	15	-	TRBJ1-2	CASSIYRRANYGYTF
TRBV5-1	15	-	TRBJ2-1	CASSWTGENFNEQFF
TRBV7-9	13	TRBD1	TRBJ1-6	CASSPDRDSPLHF
TRBV20-1	14	-	TRBJ1-6	CSVDRDGPNSPLHF
TRBV20-1	14	-	TRBJ2-5	CSARLRLGQETQYF
TRBV27	14	-	TRBJ1-2	CASSLSGRVEGNTF
TRBV6-1	14	-	TRBJ1-1	CASTRGGTATEAFF
TRBV18	16	-	TRBJ1-3	CASSPSDWSSGNTIYF
TRBV5-1	14	-	TRBJ2-5	CASSLGQAEETQYF
TRBV20-1	14	TRBD2	TRBJ2-3	CSAHGLAETDTQYF
TRBV6-1	13	-	TRBJ2-1	CASRESFYNEQFF
TRBV7-9	14	-	TRBJ1-1	CASSSQSWNTEAFF
TRBV7-8	15	-	TRBJ1-3	CASSPRTSSGNTIYF
TRBV6-1	13	-	TRBJ2-5	CASSPGPRETQYF
TRBV28	16	TRBD2	TRBJ2-3	CASSFQAGGLADTQYF
TRBV19	16	TRBD2	TRBJ2-2	CASSTPAGGYYGELFF
TRBV27	14	-	TRBJ1-5	CASSLLTGNQPQHF
TRBV19	15	TRBD2	TRBJ2-2	CASSRSSGGRWELFF
TRBV12-5	18	-	TRBJ1-5	CASARTQGLGQGNQPQHF
TRBV12-2	17	-	TRBJ2-7	CASRLAFGRGDSYEQYF
TRBV6-1	14	TRBD2	TRBJ2-5	CASSDGGAGETQYF
TRBV11-3	14	-	TRBJ1-3	CASSYGTAGNTIYF
TRBV10-3	16	TRBD2	TRBJ2-3	CAISALLAGGADTQYF
TRBV10-2	13	-	TRBJ1-1	CASSRDSWASAFF
TRBV20-1	12	-	TRBJ2-7	CSAGAEIYEQYF
TRBV7-2	15	TRBD1	TRBJ2-7	CASSFDRGANYEQYF
TRBV6-1	15	-	TRBJ2-1	CASSEAGGSYNEQFF
TRBV28	15	-	TRBJ1-3	CASSLSLRSGNTIYF
TRBV7-9	14	TRBD1	TRBJ2-1	CASKAGGAYNEQFF
TRBV27	14	TRBD1	TRBJ1-1	CASRTGQGNTEAFF
TRBV20-1	18	TRBD1	TRBJ2-2	CSARPSPGQGSNTGELFF
TRBV11-3	16	-	TRBJ2-5	CASSLVAGLYEETQYF
TRBV12-3/TRBV12-4	16	TRBD1	TRBJ1-5	CASTKMAGGFNQPQHF
TRBV7-2	15	TRBD2	TRBJ2-7	CASSPTSGLTYEQYF
TRBV6-1	15	-	TRBJ1-5	CASRASGAGNQPQHF